The source of this T cell receptor (beta chain) is a study of OX40 agonist ivuxolimab in advanced cancers. Describing the broader study: Ivuxolimab, which targeted the costimulatory receptor OX40 (CD134), was an agonistic, fully human IgG2 monoclonal antibody. Intravenous ivuxolimab was administered to patients every 2 weeks at six dose levels: 0.01, 0.1, 0.3, 1.5, 3 and 10 mg/kg. Among the roughly 54 dose-escalation patients, some 20 had hepatocellular carcinoma, approximately 15 melanoma, 9 renal cell carcinoma and 9 head and neck cancer. The dose-escalation cohort was roughly 83% male with a mean age of about 54 years, ranging from roughly 20 to 80. Patients were allowed to have had prior anti-PD-1, anti-PD-L1 or anti-CTLA-4 therapy, and around 40% of the dose-escalation patients had previously received checkpoint inhibitors. Partial responses occurred in three dose-escalation patients, of whom one had hepatocellular carcinoma and two had cutaneous melanoma. The point of sequencing TCRbeta in the periphery was to test whether ivuxolimab changed TCR sequence diversity and drove clonal T-cell expansion. The paper reports the monotherapy dose-escalation portion (N of about 56 patients) of the phase I ivuxolimab trial.

The paper's findings and limits, for the study overall: Partial responders in the 0.1-3.0 mg/kg groups had among the lowest normalized peripheral clonal expansion, especially among CD8+ T cells. Which antigens the clonally expanded peripheral T cells were specific for was not determined. At doses of 0.1 to 3.0 mg/kg, clonal expansion of both CD4+ and CD8+ T cells in blood was seen between baseline and week 6. Low levels of normalized T-cell clonal expansion were also seen in some patients who did not respond. After ivuxolimab, expanded clones were on average more numerous among CD8+ T cells than among CD4+ T cells.

Patients with autoimmune disease history or receiving systemic immunosuppression were excluded from the trial. Peripheral blood for TCR sequencing was drawn from every dose cohort at baseline, at cycle 4 day 1 and at cycle 7 day 1. Samples came from an open-label, multicenter, first-in-human phase I dose-escalation trial of ivuxolimab. Adults with locally advanced or metastatic melanoma, renal cell carcinoma, hepatocellular carcinoma or head and neck squamous cell carcinoma were enrolled in the trial. CD4+ and CD8+ T cells were sorted separately from peripheral blood before TCR sequencing. Worth noting for this clone: The clone's antigen remains unknown. The record has no base qualities; no much larger clone is one base away.

V is clipped by 1 base and J by 6 bases, and the sequence between their germline boundaries is 13 bases long. The CDR3 spans 15 residues, from the cysteine through the phenylalanine. Just CDR3 DNA is preserved here, 45 bases in frame from base 1. From a lookup of the germline V gene, CDR1 and CDR2 are SGHTA and FQGTGA. To sequence the TCRbeta CDR3 region, genomic DNA was isolated from the sorted cells. The immunoSEQ Assay was used to sequence the TCRbeta CDR3 regions. The clones in this table, taken by TCRdb from immuneACCESS, are in-frame only. Not every clone is retained; where verified, under half of the shortfall comes from an unresolved V gene, and the cause of the rest is unknown. The sample table shows 13,000 or so clones, and roughly three quarters are seen once. The ten largest make up 11% to 15% of the sample.

Rearrangement joined TRBV7-3 to TRBJ2-1, and TRBD1 may be the D gene, going by 6 matching bases. The source of this sequence is an adult with an advanced solid tumor such as melanoma, head and neck, liver or kidney cancer. The sample was CD4+ or CD8+ T cells sorted from blood, taken in a trial of the OX40 agonist ivuxolimab. CDR3 region: CASSLMTGDLNEQFF. Here is the DNA: TGTGCCAGCAGCTTAATGACAGGAGATCTCAATGAGCAGTTCTTC. Reference TRBV7-3 and TRBJ2-1 genes cover what lies past the CDR3, so the full variable domain is GAGVSQTPSNKVTEKGKYVELRCDPISGHTALYWYRQSLGQGPEFLIYFQGTGAADDSGLPNDRFFAVRPEGSVSTLKIQRTERGDSAVYLCASSLMTGDLNEQFFGPGTRLTVL.